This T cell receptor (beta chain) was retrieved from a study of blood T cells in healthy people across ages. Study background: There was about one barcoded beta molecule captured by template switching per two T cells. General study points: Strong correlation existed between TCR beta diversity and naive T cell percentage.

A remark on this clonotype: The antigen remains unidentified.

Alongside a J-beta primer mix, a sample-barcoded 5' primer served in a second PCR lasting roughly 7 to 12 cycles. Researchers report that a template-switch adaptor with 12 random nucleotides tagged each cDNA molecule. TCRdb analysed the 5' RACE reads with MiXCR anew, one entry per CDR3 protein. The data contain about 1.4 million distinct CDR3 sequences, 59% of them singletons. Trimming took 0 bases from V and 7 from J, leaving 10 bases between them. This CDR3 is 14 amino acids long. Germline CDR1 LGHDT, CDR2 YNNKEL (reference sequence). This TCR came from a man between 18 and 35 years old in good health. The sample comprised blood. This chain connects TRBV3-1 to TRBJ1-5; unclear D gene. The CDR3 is CASSQDRVRQPQHF. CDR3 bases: TGTGCCAGCAGCCAAGATCGAGTCAGGCAGCCCCAGCATTTT.